The present T cell receptor beta chain was sequenced within a study of OX40 agonist ivuxolimab in advanced cancers. Study overall: Checkpoint inhibitors had been given previously to over 30% of patients.

CDR3 length: 13 amino acids. CDR1 and CDR2 from the germline V gene are SNHLY and FYNNEI. Deletions cut 8 bases from V and 4 bases from J, with 12 bases between. Clones were sequenced by immunoSEQ multiplex PCR, and TCRdb holds only the in-frame ones, with some missing. In the table there are 75,000 to 80,000 clones, roughly 87% of which are singletons. Study-level findings and limits: Clonal expansion among partial responders at 0.1-3.0 mg/kg ranked near the lowest.

A remark on this clone: Its antigen is not known.

The V and J genes are TRBV2 and TRBJ1-5; no reliable D call. This clonotype originated in an adult with an advanced solid tumor such as melanoma, head and neck, liver or kidney cancer. The sample was CD4+ or CD8+ T cells sorted from blood, taken in a trial of the OX40 agonist ivuxolimab. The CDR3 DNA reads as TGTGCCAGCGGAGAATCAGAGAATCAGCCCCAGCATTTT. Translating gives CASGESENQPQHF.